A single sample is the source of the 15 T cell receptor beta chains below, sequenced in a study of blood T cell repertoires in COVID-19. Data came from immunoSEQ multiplex PCR; TCRdb stores just in-frame clones and leaves some out. In the table there are some 300,000 clones, around 90% of which are singletons. The sample consisted of peripheral blood. These TCRs come from a woman in her 40s with COVID-19, enrolled during active disease.

The V gene is TRBV7-9, the J gene TRBJ2-7, with D uncertain. The length of the CDR3 is 12 residues. The V and J ends lost 5 bases and 7 bases respectively, with 12 bases between them. CDR1 SEHNR and CDR2 FQNEAQ come from the germline V gene (reference sequence). The CDR3: CASSLARREQYF. DNA of the CDR3: TGTGCCAGCAGCCTTGCACGCAGGGAGCAGTACTTC.

This chain joins TRBV5-4 and TRBJ2-7; D might be TRBD2 (5 bases). The V gene lost 4 bases and the J gene lost 2 bases, with 16 bases spanning the gap. Germline values: CDR1 SGHNT, CDR2 YYREEE (reference sequence). This CDR3 region has 15 residues. The CDR3 sequence is CASSRTSLLAYEQYF. CDR3 bases: TGTGCCAGCAGCCGTACTAGTCTTCTAGCCTACGAGCAGTACTTC.

The chain is built from TRBV2 and TRBJ2-1, with 8 bases matching TRBD2. The germline V gene encodes CDR1 SNHLY and CDR2 FYNNEI. The CDR3 runs 15 residues. V dropped 3 bases and J dropped 5; count of bases not matched to a gene: 6. The CDR3 bases are TGTGCCAGCAGTGACGGGACTAGTTTCGACAATGAGCAGTTCTTC. This translates into CASSDGTSFDNEQFF. Full variable domain (missing parts from reference TRBV2 and TRBJ2-1): EPEVTQTPSHQVTQMGQEVILRCVPISNHLYFYWYRQILGQKVEFLVSFYNNEISEKSEIFDDQFSVERPDGSNFTLKIRSTKLEDSAMYFCASSDGTSFDNEQFFGPGTRLTVL.

The chain recombines TRBV27 with TRBJ2-1, with TRBD2 identical over 13 bases. This CDR3 region has 17 residues. V shed 5 bases and J 1 base; nucleotides not matched to a gene: 5. Germline CDR1 is MNHEY and CDR2 is SMNVEV (reference sequence). The CDR3 DNA reads as TGTGCCAGCAGTGGACTAGCGGGAGTCGGTTCCTACAATGAGCAGTTCTTC. Residues: CASSGLAGVGSYNEQFF.

The chain joins TRBV3-1 (or the pseudogene TRBV3-2) to TRBJ1-3, with D uncertain. This CDR3 has 12 amino acids. Germline assignment: CDR1 LGHDT and CDR2 YNNKEL (reference sequence). Trimming shortened V by 8 bases and J by 4 bases, and 9 bases separated the two germline ends. As DNA, the CDR3 is TGTGCCAGCCGTGGCGGAGGAAACACCATATATTTT. This translates into CASRGGGNTIYF.

This clone was found a few times. The J gene is TRBJ1-4, the V gene TRBV15; possibly TRBD1 for D (6 bases). This CDR3 contains 14 residues. Germline CDR1 LNHNV, CDR2 YYDKDF (reference sequence). V was trimmed by 2 bases and J by 3 bases, leaving 7 bases between them. CDR3 nucleotide sequence: TGTGCCACCAGCAGACAGGGGTCTAATGAAAAACTGTTTTTT. It translates to CATSRQGSNEKLFF.

Comment on this clone: Within the sample, other DNA sequences also encode this same CDR3. This rearrangement joins TRBV19 to TRBJ1-4, with D uncertain. In germline, CDR1 is LNHDA, CDR2 SQIVND (reference sequence). The CDR3 spans 15 residues. The germline V and J ends were trimmed by 3 bases and 0 bases, with 8 bases remaining between them. CDR3 sequence (DNA): TGTGCCAGTAGTATTACCACTGCAACTAATGAAAAACTGTTTTTT. Residues: CASSITTATNEKLFF.

The CDR3 DNA reads TGTGCCAGCCGGACACCCAATCAGCCCCAGCATTTT. Its protein is CASRTPNQPQHF. The rearrangement joins TRBV28 to TRBJ1-5; D is possibly TRBD1 (5 bases). V lost 8 bases and J lost 3, with 8 bases in between. CDR3 length: 12 amino acids. Looked up from germline, CDR1 is MDHEN and CDR2 is SYDVKM.

V is TRBV2 and J is TRBJ1-5, with a possible D match to TRBD1 (6 bases). This CDR3 comprises 15 residues. Between the trimmed V and J ends, which lost 6 bases and 0 bases, there was a span of 12 bases. The germline V gene encodes CDR1 SNHLY and CDR2 FYNNEI. This CDR3 reads CASSPQGTSNQPQHF. Here the CDR3 DNA reads TGTGCCAGCAGCCCTCAGGGGACTAGCAATCAGCCCCAGCATTTT.

The chain carries TRBV24-1 and TRBJ2-5; 11 positions agree with TRBD2. CDR1 is KGHDR, CDR2 SFDVKD, per germline. The CDR3 contains 15 residues. With 4 bases clipped from V and 8 bases from J, the junction kept 8 bases outside the gene matches. The DNA of the CDR3 is TGTGCCACCAGTGACGGGACTAGCGGAGCCCTCACCCAGTACTTC. Translating gives CATSDGTSGALTQYF.

The chain combines TRBV7-9 with TRBJ1-1; weak D call: TRBD1 (5 bases). The CDR3 runs 12 residues. V shed 5 bases and J shed 5 bases, with 9 bases lying between them. Germline V lookup: CDR1 SEHNR, CDR2 FQNEAQ (reference sequence). The chain's CDR3 is CASSMGGTEAFF. The DNA for the CDR3 is TGTGCCAGCAGCATGGGGGGGACTGAAGCTTTCTTT.

This clone was recorded once. The chain couples TRBV6-2 or TRBV6-3 to TRBJ1-3; maybe TRBD1 (6 bases). Germline V lookup: CDR1 MNHEY, CDR2 SVGEGT. The length of the CDR3 is 15 residues. Between the trimmed V and J ends, which lost 2 bases and 1 base, there was a span of 9 bases. CDR3 protein: CASSYTGQSGNTIYF. The CDR3, as DNA: TGTGCCAGCAGTTACACGGGACAATCTGGAAACACCATATATTTT.

This chain links TRBV23-1 with TRBJ2-1; 7 bases match TRBD2. Being an ORF, TRBV23-1 has a function that is uncertain. V lost 0 bases to trimming and J lost 8 bases; unmatched junction nucleotides: 13. The CDR3 has 17 residues. The CDR3 DNA reads as TGCGCCAGCAGTCAATCATACCTAGCGGCCTGGGACGATGAGCAGTTCTTC. Translation gives CASSQSYLAAWDDEQFF.

The gene calls are TRBV27 and TRBJ2-2; TRBD1 matches at 8 bases. The V and J ends lost 3 bases and 5 bases, in that order; junction bases with no gene match: 5. The germline V gene encodes CDR1 MNHEY and CDR2 SMNVEV (reference sequence). The CDR3 contains 15 residues. The CDR3 here is CASSFGTGRTGELFF. The CDR3 DNA sequence: TGTGCCAGCAGTTTTGGGACAGGTCGGACCGGGGAGCTGTTTTTT.

This clone appeared once. V is TRBV27 and J is TRBJ1-1, with a tentative D call TRBD1 (6 bases). CDR1 MNHEY and CDR2 SMNVEV come from the germline V gene (reference sequence). V lost 5 bases and J lost 8, with 24 bases in between. The CDR3 is 16 residues long. CDR3 sequence: CASSLTQGAQLQEAFF. CDR3 in DNA: TGTGCCAGCAGTCTGACACAGGGAGCCCAGCTTCAAGAAGCTTTCTTT.